What follows are 26 T cell receptor beta chains derived from one specimen sequenced in a study of blood T cell repertoires in COVID-19. Assay: immunoSEQ multiplex PCR; the TCRdb copy retains only in-frame clones and omits some. The sample lists over 200,000 clones; around 90% were seen once. Material: peripheral blood. These receptor sequences come from a man in his 60s who had recovered from COVID-19.

This chain uses TRBV6-6 with TRBJ1-4; the D gene is possibly TRBD1 (6 bases). The V end lost 6 bases, the J end lost 8 bases, and 16 bases lay between the germline ends. CDR1 is MNHNY and CDR2 is SVGAGI in the germline V gene (reference sequence). The CDR3 has 14 amino acids. The CDR3 loop is CASRRTAVEEKLFF. The CDR3, as DNA: TGTGCCAGCAGACGGACAGCCGTGGAGGAAAAACTGTTTTTT.

CDR3 sequence (DNA): TGTGCCAGTACCCATGCCAGGAGGGGCTTGAACACTGAAGCTTTCTTT. Protein product: CASTHARRGLNTEAFF. The chain employs TRBV19 and TRBJ1-1, with D possibly being TRBD1 (5 bases). Trimming shortened V by 7 bases and J by 0 bases, and 18 bases separated the two germline ends. The CDR3 consists of 16 residues. CDR1 and CDR2 from the germline V gene are LNHDA and SQIVND (reference sequence).

The chain has TRBV6-2 or TRBV6-3 and TRBJ1-3; TRBD1 aligns across 7 bases. J gave up 4 bases and V 4 bases, and 7 bases lay outside the gene matches. CDR3 length: 15 residues. Germline CDR1 and CDR2: MNHEY and SVGEGT. The CDR3 region has the DNA TGTGCCAGCAGTTCCCTCCGGGACAGAGGAAACACCATATATTTT. Its protein is CASSSLRDRGNTIYF.

For this clone: The same CDR3 is also encoded by other DNA sequences in this sample. The rearrangement joins TRBV2 to TRBJ2-3, with D possibly matching TRBD2 (6 bases). CDR3 length: 15 amino acids. The germline V gene has CDR1 SNHLY and CDR2 FYNNEI. V was pared by 2 bases and J by 2 bases, with 11 bases between. CDR3 residues: CASSEFAGSTDTQYF. The CDR3 DNA is TGTGCCAGCAGTGAATTCGCGGGGTCCACAGATACGCAGTATTTT.

The rearrangement uses TRBV6-5 and TRBJ2-2; 8 bases match TRBD2. The V and J ends lost 6 bases and 0 bases, in that order; junction bases with no gene match: 3. CDR3 length: 15 amino acids. Germline CDR1 MNHEY, CDR2 SVGAGI. This CDR3 reads CASSQRGSNTGELFF. The CDR3 coding sequence is TGTGCCAGCAGCCAGCGGGGGTCGAACACCGGGGAGCTGTTTTTT.

J is TRBJ1-1 and V is TRBV5-1; 8 bases match TRBD1. Germline assignment: CDR1 SGHRS and CDR2 YFSETQ. This CDR3 is built from 15 residues. Trimming removed 7 bases from V and 2 bases from J; junction bases left unmatched: 10. CDR3 sequence reads: CASQTGASKNTEAFF. CDR3 nucleotides: TGCGCCAGCCAGACAGGGGCCAGTAAAAACACTGAAGCTTTCTTT.

The V gene is TRBV5-1, the J gene TRBJ2-1; TRBD2 matches 10 bases. Germline V gene data show CDR1 as SGHRS and CDR2 as YFSETQ. There are 16 residues in the CDR3. J was trimmed by 6 bases and V by 2 bases; bases with no gene match: 8. CDR3 amino acids: CASSFDPAGGINEQFF. In DNA form, the CDR3 reads TGCGCCAGCAGCTTTGACCCAGCGGGGGGGATCAATGAGCAGTTCTTC.

The chain links TRBV5-5 to TRBJ1-5; 9 bases map to TRBD1. The germline gives CDR1 SGHKS, CDR2 YYEKEE (reference sequence). This CDR3 region has 17 residues. V gave up 1 base and J gave up 2 bases; unmatched junction bases: 7. CDR3 amino acids: CASSLRTGEPGNQPQHF. For the CDR3, the DNA is TGTGCCAGCAGCTTGAGGACAGGGGAGCCGGGCAATCAGCCCCAGCATTTT.

V gene TRBV12-2 combines with J gene TRBJ2-2; TRBD1 is the table's D call and was not checked against the DNA. TRBV12-2 is a pseudogene locus. The CDR3 loop spans 19 amino acids. CDR3 sequence: CASRLARKVGQGGTGELFF. The CDR3 nucleotides are TGTGCAAGTCGCTTAGCGAGAAAGGTGGGACAGGGAGGTACCGGGGAGCTGTTTTTT.

V and J are TRBV5-1 and TRBJ2-3; perhaps TRBD2 as D (6 bases). This CDR3 region has 15 residues. Between the trimmed V and J ends, which lost 3 bases and 5 bases, there was a span of 16 bases. Germline loops: CDR1 SGHRS, CDR2 YFSETQ. CDR3 loop: CASSSREPRGDTQYF. CDR3 coding DNA: TGCGCCAGCAGCTCCCGGGAGCCTCGGGGAGATACGCAGTATTTT.

This chain links TRBV3-1 (or the pseudogene TRBV3-2) with TRBJ2-2; the D gene is possibly TRBD2 (6 bases). Germline lookup yields CDR1 LGHDT and CDR2 YNNKEL (reference sequence). The CDR3 covers 16 residues. Trimming shortened V by 4 bases and J by 7 bases, and 19 bases separated the two germline ends. CDR3 DNA: TGTGCCAGCAGCCCTCAGGGAGGCGCGTATGTCGGGGAGCTGTTTTTT. It specifies CASSPQGGAYVGELFF.

The chain employs TRBV9 and TRBJ2-1; the D is unclear. The CDR3 covers 16 residues. CDR1 is SGDLS and CDR2 is YYNGEE in the germline V gene. The V end was cut by 0 bases, the J end by 1 base, with 11 bases between. Here the CDR3 DNA reads TGTGCCAGCAGCGTAGTCTCAGAACAGTCCTACAATGAGCAGTTCTTC. Its translation is CASSVVSEQSYNEQFF.

This clone was seen once. The chain uses TRBV6-6 and TRBJ1-5, with 9 bases matching TRBD1. The V and J ends lost 7 bases and 0 bases, in that order; junction bases with no gene match: 10. CDR1 and CDR2 from the germline V gene are MNHNY and SVGAGI (reference sequence). The CDR3 extends over 17 amino acids. The CDR3 reads CASIRGTGPYSNQPQHF. The CDR3 DNA reads as TGTGCCAGCATTCGGGGGACAGGGCCTTATAGCAATCAGCCCCAGCATTTT.

The chain employs TRBV18 and TRBJ1-5, with D perhaps TRBD1 (5 bases). Germline CDR1 and CDR2: KGHSH and LQKENI. The germline V and J ends were trimmed by 2 bases and 4 bases, with 12 bases remaining between them. The CDR3 totals 15 residues. In nucleotides, the CDR3 is TGTGCCAGCTCACCAGCCGCGGGGACGAATCAGCCCCAGCATTTT. Protein sequence: CASSPAAGTNQPQHF.

This chain connects TRBV9 to TRBJ1-1; 8 bases line up with TRBD1. CDR3 length equals 15 residues. J was trimmed by 0 bases and V by 3 bases; bases with no gene match: 4. CDR1 and CDR2 from the germline V gene are SGDLS and YYNGEE. The CDR3 loop is CASSAQGAVNTEAFF. DNA of the CDR3: TGTGCCAGCAGCGCCCAGGGGGCGGTGAACACTGAAGCTTTCTTT.

The chain joins TRBV18 to TRBJ1-1; D ambiguous. This CDR3 is built from 16 residues. Germline CDR1 KGHSH, CDR2 LQKENI. V shed 5 bases and J shed 3 bases, with 19 bases lying between them. The chain's CDR3 is CASSIRGGYGDTEAFF. DNA for the CDR3: TGTGCCAGCTCAATCCGGGGAGGGTATGGGGACACTGAAGCTTTCTTT.

This clone was observed a few times. The V and J genes are TRBV15 and TRBJ1-1; TRBD1 is a possible D gene (6 bases). The CDR3 has 14 residues. The germline V gene has CDR1 LNHNV and CDR2 YYDKDF (reference sequence). V was pared by 5 bases and J by 0 bases, with 10 bases between. This CDR3 is CATSGGQLNTEAFF. The CDR3 DNA sequence: TGTGCCACCAGCGGAGGACAGTTGAACACTGAAGCTTTCTTT.

The J gene is TRBJ1-5, the V gene TRBV19, with a tentative D call TRBD1 (6 bases). Germline V CDR1 and CDR2: LNHDA, SQIVND (reference sequence). This CDR3 spans 13 amino acids. V dropped 7 bases and J dropped 9 bases, with 16 bases sitting between them. The CDR3 sequence: CASTDRGVGPQHF. The CDR3 bases are TGTGCCAGTACGGACAGAGGGGTGGGGCCCCAGCATTTT.

J is TRBJ2-7 and V is TRBV6-1; perhaps TRBD1 as D (7 bases). CDR3 length: 15 amino acids. Trimming shortened V by 2 bases and J by 2 bases, and 13 bases separated the two germline ends. Germline loops: CDR1 MNHNS, CDR2 SASEGT. The CDR3 protein is CASSEQGGPTYEQYF. DNA of the CDR3: TGTGCCAGCAGTGAACAGGGGGGTCCCACCTACGAGCAGTACTTC.

V and J are TRBV5-4 and TRBJ1-3; 9 bases fit TRBD1. Trimming at V came to 4 bases and at J to 0 bases, leaving 5 bases not matched to a gene. Germline V CDR1 and CDR2: SGHNT, YYREEE (reference sequence). This CDR3 has 16 residues. CDR3 residues: CASSDQQGASGNTIYF. The CDR3 DNA follows: TGTGCCAGCAGCGACCAACAGGGGGCCTCTGGAAACACCATATATTTT. Drawing the rest from reference TRBV5-4 and TRBJ1-3, the complete variable domain is ETGVTQSPTHLIKTRGQQVTLRCSSQSGHNTVSWYQQALGQGPQFIFQYYREEENGRGNFPPRFSGLQFPNYSSELNVNALELDDSALYLCASSDQQGASGNTIYFGEGSWLTVV.

The chain carries TRBV4-2 and TRBJ2-3, with unresolved D. Germline CDR1 reads LGHNA; CDR2 reads YNFKEQ. The CDR3 contains 13 residues. V was pared by 4 bases and J by 0 bases, with 5 bases between. CDR3 DNA sequence: TGTGCCAGCAGCCTAACTAGCACAGATACGCAGTATTTT. Translation gives CASSLTSTDTQYF.

J is TRBJ1-2 and V is TRBV18; 11 bases line up with TRBD1. The CDR3 loop spans 14 amino acids. V lost 3 bases to trimming and J lost 5 bases; unmatched junction nucleotides: 2. Germline-derived CDR1 and CDR2 are KGHSH and LQKENI. The CDR3 DNA reads TGTGCCAGCTCACCGGGACAGGGGGATTATGGCTACACCTTC. It specifies CASSPGQGDYGYTF.

The genes are TRBV10-2 and TRBJ2-7, with TRBD1 matching 9 bases. Germline V gene sequence: CDR1 WSHSY, CDR2 SAAADI. V lost 5 bases, J lost 6 bases, and 8 bases stayed unmatched. There are 14 residues in the CDR3. CDR3 DNA: TGCGCCAGCAGTCCCTCCGGACAGGGGCCCGAGCAGTACTTC. Translated: CASSPSGQGPEQYF.

The chain carries TRBV6-2 or TRBV6-3 and TRBJ2-2; no reliable D call. Between the trimmed V and J ends, which lost 1 base and 0 bases, there was a span of 12 bases. This CDR3 has 17 amino acids. The germline V gene encodes CDR1 MNHEY and CDR2 SVGEGT. CDR3 nucleotide sequence: TGTGCCAGCAGTTACTATGAGGTAGTAGCGAACACCGGGGAGCTGTTTTTT. Translating it yields CASSYYEVVANTGELFF.

This chain connects TRBV5-1 to TRBJ2-1; 7 nucleotides align to TRBD1. Germline assignment: CDR1 SGHRS and CDR2 YFSETQ. The CDR3 spans 15 residues. Germline trimming cut 4 bases from V and 4 bases from J; bases unmatched to any gene: 8. CDR3 amino acids: CASSLRQGLYNEQFF. The CDR3 nucleotides read TGCGCCAGCAGCCTAAGACAGGGTCTGTACAATGAGCAGTTCTTC.

The CDR3 nucleotides are TGTGCCAGCACCCAGCGGGGCTACGGTAATTCACCCCTCCACTTT. Its protein is CASTQRGYGNSPLHF. The rearrangement joins TRBV3-1 (or the pseudogene TRBV3-2) to TRBJ1-6; a possible D gene is TRBD1 (5 bases). The germline gives CDR1 LGHDT, CDR2 YNNKEL (reference sequence). The CDR3 spans 15 residues. Trimming stripped 7 bases from V and 6 bases from J, with 16 bases between.